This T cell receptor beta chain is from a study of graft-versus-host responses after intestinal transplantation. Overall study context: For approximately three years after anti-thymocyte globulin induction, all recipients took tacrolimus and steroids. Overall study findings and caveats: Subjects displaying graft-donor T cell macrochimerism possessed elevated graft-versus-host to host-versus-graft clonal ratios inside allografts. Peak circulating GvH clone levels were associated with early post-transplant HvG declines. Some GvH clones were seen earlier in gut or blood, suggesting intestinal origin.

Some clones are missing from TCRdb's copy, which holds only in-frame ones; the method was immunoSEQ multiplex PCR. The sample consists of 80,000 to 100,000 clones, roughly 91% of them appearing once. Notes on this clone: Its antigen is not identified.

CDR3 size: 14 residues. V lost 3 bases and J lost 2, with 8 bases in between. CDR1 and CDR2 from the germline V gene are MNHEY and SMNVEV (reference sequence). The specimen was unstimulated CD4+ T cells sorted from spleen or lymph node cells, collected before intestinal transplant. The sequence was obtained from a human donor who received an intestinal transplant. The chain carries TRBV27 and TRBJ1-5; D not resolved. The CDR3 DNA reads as TGTGCCAGCAGTTTCCGTAGCGGCAATCAGCCCCAGCATTTT. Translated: CASSFRSGNQPQHF.